The rows below give T cell receptor beta chains drawn from one sample of a study of Ad26.COV2.S vaccination and SARS-CoV-2 variants. The repertoire was sequenced with immunoSEQ multiplex PCR; TCRdb's copy has only in-frame clones and lacks some. The sample has approximately 150,000 clones; around 86% are singletons. The specimen was peripheral blood, collected after recovery from COVID-19. All receptors derive from a human donor who had recovered from COVID-19. CDR3s include the opening cysteine and the closing phenylalanine or tryptophan.

V gene	J gene	CDR3 protein
TRBV5-6	TRBJ1-4	CASSFLKESTNEKLFF
TRBV4-3	TRBJ1-6	CASSQKAGESPLHF
TRBV10-3	TRBJ1-1	CAISEGTENTEAFF
TRBV2	TRBJ2-7	CASSYRGLQYEQYF
TRBV9	TRBJ2-1	CASSLQSNEQFF
TRBV5-6	TRBJ1-1	CASSGQGVATEAFF
TRBV7-2	TRBJ1-1	CASSLRPGDTEAFF
TRBV5-1	TRBJ2-1	CASSWGGQSSNEQFF
TRBV9	TRBJ1-1	CASSVDRLGTEAFF
TRBV15	TRBJ2-1	CATSRDGTGLNEQFF
TRBV2	TRBJ2-4	CASNTAVQDIQYF
TRBV27	TRBJ1-1	CASSPYRLTRTGHTEAFF
TRBV19	TRBJ2-7	CASSIASFNGEQYF
TRBV3-1/TRBV3-2	TRBJ2-1	CASSQGTGDEQFF
TRBV24-1	TRBJ2-7	CATSDGTRYEQYF
TRBV7-9	TRBJ1-5	CASSSEHKPQHF
TRBV12-5	TRBJ1-1	CASAKTGSPEAFF
TRBV19	TRBJ1-1	CASKMGNIGNTEAFF
TRBV5-1	TRBJ1-1	CASSLGVGTNTEAFF
TRBV7-2	TRBJ1-1	CASSADRGKVEAFF
TRBV11-3	TRBJ2-1	CASSLNGGRIDEQFF
TRBV7-2	TRBJ2-7	CASSTPQAPEQYF
TRBV27	TRBJ2-7	CASSHGSSYEQYF
TRBV7-9	TRBJ2-5	CASSPRTSGYQETQYF
TRBV24-1	TRBJ2-2	CATSDWEGSETGELFF
TRBV20-1	TRBJ2-7	CSARNKEQYF
TRBV19	TRBJ2-2	CASSWSGAGELFF
TRBV7-2	TRBJ2-5	CASSLERGRQETQYF
TRBV7-2	TRBJ2-3	CASSFRGPGTTSTDTQYF
TRBV9	TRBJ2-5	CASSERGAWETQYF